This T cell receptor beta chain comes out of a study of cytomegalovirus exposure and HLA in healthy donors. The CDR3 has 13 amino acids. V was clipped by 5 bases and J by 2 bases, with 9 bases between them. Per germline, CDR1 SGHTA and CDR2 FQGTGA. PCR was performed using 60 Vbeta and 13 Jbeta primers. Measured with immunoSEQ multiplex PCR; TCRdb has only the in-frame clones, and not every one. The sample lists 120,000 or so clones, about 80% occurring once. Specimen: PBMCs. V and J are TRBV7-3 and TRBJ1-1; D remains ambiguous. This receptor was identified in a woman in her sixties in good health and CMV-seropositive. CDR3 sequence: CASSPRRNTEAFF. The CDR3, as DNA: TGTGCCAGCAGCCCCAGGCGCAACACTGAAGCTTTCTTT. The full variable domain, with the rest looked up from reference TRBV7-3 and TRBJ1-1, is GAGVSQTPSNKVTEKGKYVELRCDPISGHTALYWYRQSLGQGPEFLIYFQGTGAADDSGLPNDRFFAVRPEGSVSTLKIQRTERGDSAVYLCASSPRRNTEAFFGQGTRLTVV.